Ten or more counts support the clone carrying this TCR beta chain. Its matching antigen is unknown. The CDR3 runs 16 residues. CDR1 is SGHTA, CDR2 FQGTGA, per germline. Trimming removed 6 bases from V and 3 bases from J; junction bases left unmatched: 11. No treatment of any kind had been given to any patient before thyroid surgery. The data originate from a study of metastatic and nonmetastatic thyroid tumors. The wider study: Blood and tumor or nodule tissue repertoires from malignant and benign thyroid patients were compared.

Overall study findings and caveats: Within blood and tumor, benign nodules reportedly had significantly lower TCR beta diversity than malignant thyroid tumors did.

Original processing methods: The study built a papillary thyroid cancer distant-metastasis classifier from CDR3 differences across clinicopathological groups. With MiXCR, TCRdb called clones anew from the PCR reads. The V and J calls, along with clone size, are taken from TCRdb and not from the paper's own processing. The sample holds 50,000 or so clones; about 25% are singletons and the top ten take over 3%. The sequencing input was blood. This clonotype was sampled from a male donor with papillary thyroid cancer or a benign thyroid nodule (not recorded which). Some clones in this sample may be carry-over from other donors' samples. The chain employs TRBV7-3 and TRBJ2-7; 10 positions match TRBD2. CDR3 coding DNA: TGTGCCAGCAGTTCCGGGACTAGCGACATATTCTACGAGCAGTACTTC. Its translation is CASSSGTSDIFYEQYF. The complete variable domain, with remaining parts taken from reference TRBV7-3 and TRBJ2-7, reads GAGVSQTPSNKVTEKGKYVELRCDPISGHTALYWYRQSLGQGPEFLIYFQGTGAADDSGLPNDRFFAVRPEGSVSTLKIQRTERGDSAVYLCASSSGTSDIFYEQYFGPGTRLTVT.